The present TCR beta chain was sequenced within a study of blood T cell repertoires in COVID-19. In the study overall: T cells, B-cell-depleted T cells, or PBMCs supplied cDNA or gDNA.

CDR3 length equals 15 residues. Per germline, CDR1 MNHEY and CDR2 SMNVEV (reference sequence). With 6 bases removed from V and 2 bases from J, the gap between germline ends came to 14 bases. The repertoire was sequenced with immunoSEQ multiplex PCR; TCRdb's copy has only in-frame clones and lacks some. The sample yields around 140,000 clones, roughly 88% seen once. The receptor's source is a woman aged 60-75 years with acute or convalescent COVID-19. Sequencing used peripheral blood. The chain recombines TRBV27 with TRBJ2-1; maybe TRBD1 (6 bases). The CDR3 loop reads CASRGWDKAYNEQFF. CDR3 DNA sequence: TGTGCCAGCAGAGGTTGGGACAAGGCCTACAATGAGCAGTTCTTC.